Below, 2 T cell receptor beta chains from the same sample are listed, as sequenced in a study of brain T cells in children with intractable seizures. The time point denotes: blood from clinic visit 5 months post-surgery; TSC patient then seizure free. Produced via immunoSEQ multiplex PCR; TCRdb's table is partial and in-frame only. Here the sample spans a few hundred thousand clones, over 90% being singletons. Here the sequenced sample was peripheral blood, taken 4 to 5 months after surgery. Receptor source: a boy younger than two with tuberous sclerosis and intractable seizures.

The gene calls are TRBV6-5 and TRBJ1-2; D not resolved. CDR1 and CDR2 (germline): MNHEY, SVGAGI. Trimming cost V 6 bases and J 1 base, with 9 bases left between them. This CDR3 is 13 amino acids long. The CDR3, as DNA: TGTGCCAGCAGGGGGTATAATAACTATGGCTACACCTTC. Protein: CASRGYNNYGYTF.

CDR3 residues: CASSSGETQYF. CDR3 coding DNA: TGTGCCAGCAGCTCCGGAGAGACCCAGTACTTC. The chain carries TRBV11-2 and TRBJ2-5; D uncertain. Trimming pared 4 bases from V and 4 bases from J, leaving 4 bases between. The CDR3 length is 11 residues. CDR1 is SGHAT and CDR2 is FQNNGV in the germline V gene. The variable domain in full, completed from reference TRBV11-2 and TRBJ2-5, reads EAGVAQSPRYKIIEKRQSVAFWCNPISGHATLYWYQQILGQGPKLLIQFQNNGVVDDSQLPKDRFSAERLKGVDSTLKIQPAKLEDSAVYLCASSSGETQYFGPGTRLLVL.